The 2 T cell receptor beta chains below come from one sample, sequenced in a study of Graves' ophthalmopathy and Graves' hyperthyroidism. From RNA, the CDR3 regions of TCR beta chains were amplified and sequenced. The workflow started with a first-round RT-PCR run with HTBI primers and then moved on to a second-round multiplex PCR. TCRdb processed the multiplex PCR reads anew with MiXCR; each CDR3 protein has one entry. The sample holds more than 1,000,000 distinct CDR3 sequences, about two fifths seen once. The source material was peripheral blood or thyroid tissue (not recorded which). All receptors derive from an adult man with Graves' hyperthyroidism.

This clonotype has ten or more counts. The gene calls are TRBV7-9 and TRBJ2-5; 8 bases fit TRBD1. V lost 6 bases to trimming and J lost 2 bases; unmatched junction nucleotides: 5. CDR3 length: 14 amino acids. CDR1 is SEHNR and CDR2 is FQNEAQ in the germline V gene (reference sequence). The CDR3 loop is CASRRGQGQETQYF. The CDR3 DNA is TGTGCCAGCAGACGAGGACAGGGACAAGAGACCCAGTACTTC.

The sample holds many counts of this clonotype. The chain has TRBV19 and TRBJ1-1; TRBD1 aligns across 7 bases. CDR3 length: 14 residues. Germline trimming cut 3 bases from V and 6 bases from J; bases unmatched to any gene: 7. Looked up from germline, CDR1 is LNHDA and CDR2 is SQIVND (reference sequence). The CDR3 coding sequence is TGTGCCAGTAGTATTGAGGGGGCTTACGCTGAAGCTTTCTTT. This gives the protein CASSIEGAYAEAFF. The full variable domain, rest sourced from reference TRBV19 and TRBJ1-1, is DGGITQSPKYLFRKEGQNVTLSCEQNLNHDAMYWYRQDPGQGLRLIYYSQIVNDFQKGDIAEGYSVSREKKESFPLTVTSAQKNPTAFYLCASSIEGAYAEAFFGQGTRLTVV.